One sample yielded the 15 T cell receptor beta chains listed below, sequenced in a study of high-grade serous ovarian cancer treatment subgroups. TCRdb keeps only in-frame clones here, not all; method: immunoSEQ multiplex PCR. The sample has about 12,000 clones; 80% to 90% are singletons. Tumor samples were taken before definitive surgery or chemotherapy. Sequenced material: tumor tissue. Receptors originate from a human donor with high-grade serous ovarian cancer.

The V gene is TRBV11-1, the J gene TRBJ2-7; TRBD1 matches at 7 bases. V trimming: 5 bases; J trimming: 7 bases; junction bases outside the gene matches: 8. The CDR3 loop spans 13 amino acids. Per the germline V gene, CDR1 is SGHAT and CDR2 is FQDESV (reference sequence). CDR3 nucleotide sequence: TGTGCCAGCAGCCTACAGGGGTTGGGGGAGCAGTACGTC. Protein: CASSLQGLGEQYV.

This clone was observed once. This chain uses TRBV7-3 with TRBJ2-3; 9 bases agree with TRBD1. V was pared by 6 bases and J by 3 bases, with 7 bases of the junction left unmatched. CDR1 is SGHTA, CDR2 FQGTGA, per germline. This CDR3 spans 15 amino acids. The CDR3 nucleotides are TGTGCCAGCAGTCCTTGGGGACAGGGTACAGATACGCAGTATTTT. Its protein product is CASSPWGQGTDTQYF.

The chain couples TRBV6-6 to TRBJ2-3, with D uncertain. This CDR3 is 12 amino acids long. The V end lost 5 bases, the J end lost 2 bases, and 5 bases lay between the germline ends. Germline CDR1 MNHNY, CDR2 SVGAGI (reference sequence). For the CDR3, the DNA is TGTGCCAGCAGTGTGTCCACAGATACGCAGTATTTT. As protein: CASSVSTDTQYF.

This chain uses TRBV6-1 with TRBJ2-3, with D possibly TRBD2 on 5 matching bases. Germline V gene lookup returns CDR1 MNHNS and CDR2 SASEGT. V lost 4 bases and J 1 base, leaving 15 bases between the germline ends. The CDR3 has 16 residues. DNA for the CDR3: TGTGCCAGCAGTGCGGGCTTCCCGCGGGGCACAGATACGCAGTATTTT. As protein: CASSAGFPRGTDTQYF.

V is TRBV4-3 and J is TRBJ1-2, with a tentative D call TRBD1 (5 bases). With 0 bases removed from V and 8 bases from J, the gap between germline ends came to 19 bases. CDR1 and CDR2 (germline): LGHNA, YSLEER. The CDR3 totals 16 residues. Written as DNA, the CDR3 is TGCGCCAGCAGCCAAGATCAGGAATTATGGGGGAACGGCTACACCTTC. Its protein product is CASSQDQELWGNGYTF.

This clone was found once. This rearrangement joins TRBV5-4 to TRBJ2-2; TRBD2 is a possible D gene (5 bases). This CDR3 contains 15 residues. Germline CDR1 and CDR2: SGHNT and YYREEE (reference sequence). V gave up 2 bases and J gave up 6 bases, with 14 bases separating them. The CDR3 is CASSFPRVGAGELFF. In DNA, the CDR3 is TGTGCCAGCAGCTTCCCCAGAGTGGGAGCCGGGGAGCTGTTTTTT. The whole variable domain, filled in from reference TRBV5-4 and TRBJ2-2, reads ETGVTQSPTHLIKTRGQQVTLRCSSQSGHNTVSWYQQALGQGPQFIFQYYREEENGRGNFPPRFSGLQFPNYSSELNVNALELDDSALYLCASSFPRVGAGELFFGEGSRLTVL.

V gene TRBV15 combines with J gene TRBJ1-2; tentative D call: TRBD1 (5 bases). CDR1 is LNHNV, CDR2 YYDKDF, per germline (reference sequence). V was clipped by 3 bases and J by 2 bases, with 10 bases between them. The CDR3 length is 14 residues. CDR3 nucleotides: TGTGCCACCAGCAGGGGGGAAGGGAACTATGGCTACACCTTC. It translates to CATSRGEGNYGYTF.

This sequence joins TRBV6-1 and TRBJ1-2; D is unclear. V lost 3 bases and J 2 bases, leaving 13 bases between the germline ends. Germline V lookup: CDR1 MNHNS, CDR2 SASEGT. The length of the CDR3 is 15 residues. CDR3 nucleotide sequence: TGTGCCAGCAGTGACTCGTACATTACAAACTATGGCTACACCTTC. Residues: CASSDSYITNYGYTF.

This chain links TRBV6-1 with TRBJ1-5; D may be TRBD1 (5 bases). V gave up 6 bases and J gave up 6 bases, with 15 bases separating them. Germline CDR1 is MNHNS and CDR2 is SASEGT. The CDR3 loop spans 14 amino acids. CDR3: CASRAEMGPQPQHF. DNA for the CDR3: TGTGCCAGCAGAGCAGAAATGGGGCCTCAGCCCCAGCATTTT.

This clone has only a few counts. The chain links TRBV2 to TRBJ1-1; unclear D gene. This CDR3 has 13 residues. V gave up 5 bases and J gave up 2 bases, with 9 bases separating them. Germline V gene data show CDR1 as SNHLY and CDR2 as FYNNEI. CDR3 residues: CASSSGVNTEAFF. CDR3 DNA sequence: TGTGCCAGCAGTTCCGGGGTAAACACTGAAGCTTTCTTT.

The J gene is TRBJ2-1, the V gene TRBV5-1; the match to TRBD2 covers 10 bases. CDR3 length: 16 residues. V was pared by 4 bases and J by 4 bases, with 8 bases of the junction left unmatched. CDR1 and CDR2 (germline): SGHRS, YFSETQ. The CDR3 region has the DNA TGCGCCAGCAGCGGGGATAGCGGGGGGAGGTACAATGAGCAGTTCTTC. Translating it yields CASSGDSGGRYNEQFF.

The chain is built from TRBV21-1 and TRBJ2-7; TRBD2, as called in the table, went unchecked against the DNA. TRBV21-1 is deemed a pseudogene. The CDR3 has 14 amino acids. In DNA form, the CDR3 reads TGTGCCGGAGGCGGGAAAGACAGTTCCTACGAGCAGTACTTC. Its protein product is CAGGGKDSSYEQYF.

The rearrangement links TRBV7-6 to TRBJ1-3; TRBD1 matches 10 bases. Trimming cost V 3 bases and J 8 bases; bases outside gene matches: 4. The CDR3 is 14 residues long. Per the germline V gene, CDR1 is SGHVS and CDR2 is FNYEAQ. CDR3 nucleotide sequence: TGTGCCAGCAGCTTCCGGGACAGGGGTGACACCATATATTTT. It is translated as CASSFRDRGDTIYF.

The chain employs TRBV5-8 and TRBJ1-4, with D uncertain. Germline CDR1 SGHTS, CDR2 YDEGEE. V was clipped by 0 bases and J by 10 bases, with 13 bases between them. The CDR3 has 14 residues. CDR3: CASSLATGVGKLFF. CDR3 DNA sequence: TGTGCCAGCAGCTTGGCCACCGGGGTAGGAAAACTGTTTTTT.

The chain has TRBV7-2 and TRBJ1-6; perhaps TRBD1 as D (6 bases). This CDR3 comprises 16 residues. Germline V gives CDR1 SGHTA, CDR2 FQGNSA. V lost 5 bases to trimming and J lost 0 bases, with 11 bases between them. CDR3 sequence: CASSPLGASYNSPLHF. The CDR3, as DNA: TGTGCCAGCAGCCCGCTGGGGGCCTCCTATAATTCACCCCTCCACTTT.